These 28 T cell receptor beta chains were sequenced from one sample in a study of beta chain features in type 1 diabetes. Their antigen targets remain unknown. Since all of the isolated RNA was reverse transcribed, expressed TCRB transcripts were what got sequenced. TCRdb keeps only in-frame clones here, not all; method: immunoSEQ multiplex PCR. This table holds more than 200,000 clones, roughly 17% found once. Study-wide points: Within each of all four CD4+ subsets, Type 1 diabetes patients had TCRB CDR3s that were moderately but significantly shorter.

The sequenced material came from naive CD4+ T cells from blood. The receptors shown here come from a man younger than 40 with type 1 diabetes.

DNA of the CDR3: TGTGCCAGCAGTCTAGGACTAAAAGGGTACAATGAGCAGTTCTTC. Translating it yields CASSLGLKGYNEQFF. The chain couples TRBV28 to TRBJ2-1, with D maybe TRBD2 (6 bases). The CDR3 contains 15 residues. With 5 bases removed from V and 4 bases from J, the gap between germline ends came to 15 bases. In germline, CDR1 is MDHEN, CDR2 SYDVKM.

J is TRBJ2-1 and V is TRBV14; 9 bases match TRBD2. Germline V lookup: CDR1 SGHDN, CDR2 FVKESK. J was trimmed by 4 bases and V by 2 bases; bases with no gene match: 0. This CDR3 region has 14 residues. CDR3 coding DNA: TGTGCCAGCAGCCAACTAGCGGGGTACAATGAGCAGTTCTTC. Residues: CASSQLAGYNEQFF.

This clone has just a few counts. The V and J genes are TRBV10-3 and TRBJ2-5; TRBD1 is a possible D gene (6 bases). CDR1 and CDR2 (germline): ENHRY, SYGVKD. V lost 2 bases and J 1 base, leaving 11 bases between the germline ends. The CDR3 loop spans 15 amino acids. CDR3 loop: CAISEGQQGQETQYF. The CDR3 DNA follows: TGTGCCATCAGTGAGGGGCAACAGGGCCAAGAGACCCAGTACTTC.

This chain uses TRBV29-1 with TRBJ2-6, with D perhaps matching TRBD1 (5 bases). From germline, CDR1 is SQVTM and CDR2 ANQGSEA. The CDR3 runs to 15 residues. The V and J ends lost 6 bases and 1 base respectively, with 13 bases between them. The CDR3 coding sequence is TGCAGCGTGTTTACAGGTTCGTCTGGGGCCAACGTCCTGACTTTC. This sequence encodes CSVFTGSSGANVLTF.

The sample holds a few counts of this clone. This sequence joins TRBV29-1 and TRBJ2-2; 10 bases are shared with TRBD2. The V gene end was trimmed by 6 bases and the J gene end by 6 bases; junction bases not matched to a gene: 13. The V gene's germline CDR1 is SQVTM and CDR2 ANQGSEA. This CDR3 contains 16 residues. The CDR3 region is CSVDMSSGRFPGELFF. Here the CDR3 DNA reads TGCAGCGTCGATATGTCTAGCGGGAGATTTCCCGGGGAGCTGTTTTTT.

This clone came up a few times. CDR3 residues: CSVQVQQEEKLFF. As DNA, the CDR3 is TGCAGCGTGCAAGTCCAGCAGGAGGAAAAACTGTTTTTT. This chain connects TRBV29-1 to TRBJ1-4; D is ambiguous. Trimming stripped 6 bases from V and 8 bases from J, with 16 bases between. CDR1 is SQVTM, CDR2 ANQGSEA, per germline. The CDR3 consists of 13 residues.

This chain uses TRBV6-6 with TRBJ1-2, with unresolved D. In germline, CDR1 is MNHNY, CDR2 SVGAGI (reference sequence). With 6 bases removed from V and 1 base from J, the gap between germline ends came to 9 bases. There are 13 residues in the CDR3. The CDR3 region has the DNA TGTGCCAGCAGGGCAGGAAGTAACTATGGCTACACCTTC. Its translation is CASRAGSNYGYTF.

This clone was detected a few times. The chain links TRBV9 to TRBJ2-1; the match to TRBD2 covers 12 bases. The V segment lost 4 bases and the J segment 6 bases; nucleotides outside the gene matches: 8. The CDR3 runs 16 residues. The germline V gene encodes CDR1 SGDLS and CDR2 YYNGEE. CDR3 DNA: TGTGCCAGCAGCCCCCGACTAGCGGGAGAGGCCAATGAGCAGTTCTTC. This gives the protein CASSPRLAGEANEQFF.

The table lists this clone with a few counts. Likely a read error: the CDR3 ends without its conserved phenylalanine or tryptophan. The DNA is left out, because the CDR3 cannot be placed on it with certainty; the CDR3 is given as TCRdb lists it. The rearrangement uses TRBV7-3 and TRBJ1-4. Both ends counted, the CDR3 spans 11 residues. The V gene's germline CDR1 is SGHTA and CDR2 FQGTGA. The CDR3: CASSLRGIISI.

This clone was observed a handful of times. The chain employs TRBV29-1 and TRBJ1-2, with a tentative D call TRBD1 (6 bases). The V gene lost 6 bases and the J gene lost 6 bases, with 17 bases spanning the gap. Germline V gives CDR1 SQVTM, CDR2 ANQGSEA. CDR3 length equals 13 residues. The CDR3 loop is CSVGGWQGHGYTF. CDR3 DNA: TGCAGCGTGGGAGGGTGGCAGGGGCATGGCTACACCTTC. Together with reference TRBV29-1 and TRBJ1-2, the CDR3 gives the full variable domain: SAVISQKPSRDICQRGTSLTIQCQVDSQVTMMFWYRQQPGQSLTLIATANQGSEATYESGFVIDKFPISRPNLTFSTLTVSNMSPEDSSIYLCSVGGWQGHGYTFGSGTRLTVV.

The chain employs TRBV28 and TRBJ2-4; D gene uncertain. V shed 6 bases and J shed 5 bases, with 8 bases lying between them. CDR3 size: 12 residues. Germline V gene lookup returns CDR1 MDHEN and CDR2 SYDVKM. CDR3 in amino acids: CASSLSENIQYF. CDR3 coding DNA: TGTGCCAGCAGCCTGTCAGAAAACATTCAGTACTTC.

The genes are TRBV30 and TRBJ2-3; perhaps TRBD1 as D (5 bases). The CDR3 has 12 amino acids. The germline V and J ends were trimmed by 1 base and 5 bases, with 7 bases remaining between them. Germline assignment: CDR1 GTSNPN and CDR2 SVGIG (reference sequence). The CDR3 region has the DNA TGTGCCTGGAGTGCTAGGGGAGATACGCAGTATTTT. Protein product: CAWSARGDTQYF.

The chain has TRBV7-9 and TRBJ2-1; tentatively, D is TRBD1 or TRBD2 (5 bases each). Germline V lookup: CDR1 SEHNR, CDR2 FQNEAQ (reference sequence). The V end lost 1 base, the J end lost 8 bases, and 18 bases lay between the germline ends. This CDR3 comprises 16 residues. The chain's CDR3 is CASSLGDLSLGDEQFF. The CDR3 bases are TGTGCCAGCAGCTTAGGGGACCTGTCCCTGGGGGATGAGCAGTTCTTC.

This clone was observed a single time. This chain connects TRBV2 to TRBJ2-3; D remains unclear. Trimming removed 6 bases at V and 0 bases at J, with 7 bases between. Germline-derived CDR1 and CDR2 are SNHLY and FYNNEI. This CDR3 comprises 13 residues. The CDR3 protein is CASRIDSTDTQYF. CDR3 nucleotide sequence: TGTGCCAGCAGGATAGACAGCACAGATACGCAGTATTTT. The full variable domain, in which reference TRBV2 and TRBJ2-3 provide the parts outside the CDR3, is EPEVTQTPSHQVTQMGQEVILRCVPISNHLYFYWYRQILGQKVEFLVSFYNNEISEKSEIFDDQFSVERPDGSNFTLKIRSTKLEDSAMYFCASRIDSTDTQYFGPGTRLTVL.

The rearrangement joins TRBV30 to TRBJ1-2; possibly TRBD1 for D (5 bases). This CDR3 has 12 residues. V shed 2 bases and J shed 4 bases, with 8 bases lying between them. Germline values: CDR1 GTSNPN, CDR2 SVGIG (reference sequence). This chain's CDR3 is CAWSWGSYGYTF. CDR3 nucleotides: TGTGCCTGGAGTTGGGGGTCCTATGGCTACACCTTC.

The V call is TRBV28, the J call TRBJ2-1, with 8 bases aligning to TRBD2. The junction had 5 bases not matched to a gene; V was cut back by 6 bases and J by 1 base. The CDR3 consists of 15 residues. Germline assignment: CDR1 MDHEN and CDR2 SYDVKM. The CDR3 reads CASRLADYSYNEQFF. The DNA of the CDR3 is TGTGCCAGCAGACTAGCGGACTATTCCTACAATGAGCAGTTCTTC.

This clone was observed a few times. The J gene is TRBJ1-2, the V gene TRBV29-1; 11 bases agree with TRBD1. V trimming: 7 bases; J trimming: 6 bases; junction bases outside the gene matches: 4. This CDR3 has 12 amino acids. The germline CDR1 and CDR2 sequences are SQVTM and ANQGSEA. CDR3 nucleotide sequence: TGCAGCGGACGGGGACAGGGGGATGGCTACACCTTC. Translating gives CSGRGQGDGYTF.

V is TRBV11-2 and J is TRBJ2-7; no reliable D call. The CDR3 has 11 amino acids. The V gene's germline CDR1 is SGHAT and CDR2 FQNNGV. Between the trimmed V and J ends, which lost 4 bases and 5 bases, there was a span of 6 bases. CDR3 region: CASSSRHEQYF. The CDR3 coding sequence is TGTGCCAGCAGCTCCAGACACGAGCAGTACTTC.

This chain connects TRBV7-8 to TRBJ2-7; 10 bases map to TRBD2. The CDR3 consists of 15 residues. The germline V gene encodes CDR1 SGHVS and CDR2 FQNEAQ. V dropped 5 bases and J dropped 0; count of bases not matched to a gene: 4. The CDR3: CASSDASGSSYEQYF. CDR3 DNA sequence: TGTGCCAGCAGCGATGCTAGCGGGAGCTCCTACGAGCAGTACTTC.

This chain connects TRBV29-1 to TRBJ2-4; the match to TRBD2 covers 9 bases. The CDR3 covers 16 residues. Germline V gene data show CDR1 as SQVTM and CDR2 as ANQGSEA. V lost 5 bases and J lost 3; bases outside the gene matches: 11. The chain's CDR3 is CSVTWSSGSGKNIQYF. CDR3 coding DNA: TGCAGCGTTACGTGGAGTAGCGGGAGCGGCAAAAACATTCAGTACTTC.

The chain joins TRBV7-2 to TRBJ2-5; 9 bases are a match to TRBD2. This CDR3 is 18 amino acids long. The germline V gene has CDR1 SGHTA and CDR2 FQGNSA. J gave up 2 bases and V 5 bases, and 15 bases lay outside the gene matches. CDR3 nucleotide sequence: TGTGCCAGCAGCCCCCGGATAGCGGGAGCAGCACCGCAAGAGACCCAGTACTTC. This sequence encodes CASSPRIAGAAPQETQYF. The complete variable domain, with remaining parts taken from reference TRBV7-2 and TRBJ2-5, reads GAGVSQSPSNKVTEKGKDVELRCDPISGHTALYWYRQSLGQGLEFLIYFQGNSAPDKSGLPSDRFSAERTGGSVSTLTIQRTQQEDSAVYLCASSPRIAGAAPQETQYFGPGTRLLVL.

This chain connects TRBV29-1 to TRBJ2-1, with D possibly being TRBD2 (7 bases). Between the trimmed V and J ends, which lost 7 bases and 6 bases, there was a span of 19 bases. The CDR3 covers 14 residues. The V gene's germline CDR1 is SQVTM and CDR2 ANQGSEA. For the CDR3, the DNA is TGCAGCGCGGGGGGCCTAGCGGATGGCAATGAGCAGTTCTTC. Translated: CSAGGLADGNEQFF.

This clone was detected only a few times. This chain connects TRBV5-1 to TRBJ2-3, with 7 bases lining up with TRBD2. V lost 0 bases, J lost 0 bases, and 1 base stayed unmatched. CDR1 is SGHRS, CDR2 YFSETQ, per germline. The CDR3 covers 15 residues. The CDR3: CASSLDGRSTDTQYF. CDR3 in DNA: TGCGCCAGCAGCTTGGACGGGAGGAGCACAGATACGCAGTATTTT.

In its sample, this clone was seen a few times. The chain recombines TRBV2 with TRBJ1-2, with TRBD1 matching 10 bases. Germline loops: CDR1 SNHLY, CDR2 FYNNEI. The CDR3 consists of 14 residues. Unmatched junction bases numbered 7, after V lost 6 bases and J lost 6 bases. The CDR3 DNA sequence: TGTGCCAGCAGCTCCGCGACAGGGGGCCATGGCTACACCTTC. Its translation: CASSSATGGHGYTF.

V gene TRBV7-2 combines with J gene TRBJ2-7, with TRBD1 identical over 10 bases. The germline CDR1 and CDR2 sequences are SGHTA and FQGNSA. Trimming cost V 3 bases and J 5 bases; bases outside gene matches: 4. The CDR3 is 14 amino acids. The chain's CDR3 is CASSLDRGWNEQYF. The DNA of the CDR3 is TGTGCCAGCAGCTTGGACAGGGGGTGGAACGAGCAGTACTTC.

This clone appeared a few times. The chain employs TRBV7-2 and TRBJ2-3; 9 bases agree with TRBD1. The CDR3 has 16 amino acids. Germline values: CDR1 SGHTA, CDR2 FQGNSA. The junction had 11 bases not matched to a gene; V was cut back by 5 bases and J by 5 bases. The CDR3 DNA follows: TGTGCCAGCAGCCCGTACCGGGACAGGGTACGAGATACGCAGTATTTT. This gives the protein CASSPYRDRVRDTQYF.

This clone occurred a few times. The chain couples TRBV30 to TRBJ1-2; D may be TRBD1 (5 bases). Germline CDR1 and CDR2: GTSNPN and SVGIG (reference sequence). The CDR3 runs 13 residues. V dropped 3 bases and J dropped 4 bases, with 12 bases sitting between them. In DNA, the CDR3 is TGTGCCTGGAGCCACGGACACATCTATGGCTACACCTTC. It is translated as CAWSHGHIYGYTF.

This clone was counted between two and nine times. The J gene is TRBJ2-5, the V gene TRBV28; D is unclear. CDR1 MDHEN and CDR2 SYDVKM come from the germline V gene. V was clipped by 4 bases and J by 5 bases, with 8 bases between them. The CDR3 spans 12 residues. The CDR3 loop reads CASSSLLETQYF. DNA of the CDR3: TGTGCCAGCAGTTCCCTGCTTGAGACCCAGTACTTC. Variable domain in full (rest from reference TRBV28 and TRBJ2-5): DVKVTQSSRYLVKRTGEKVFLECVQDMDHENMFWYRQDPGLGLRLIYFSYDVKMKEKGDIPEGYSVSREKKERFSLILESASTNQTSMYLCASSSLLETQYFGPGTRLLVL.